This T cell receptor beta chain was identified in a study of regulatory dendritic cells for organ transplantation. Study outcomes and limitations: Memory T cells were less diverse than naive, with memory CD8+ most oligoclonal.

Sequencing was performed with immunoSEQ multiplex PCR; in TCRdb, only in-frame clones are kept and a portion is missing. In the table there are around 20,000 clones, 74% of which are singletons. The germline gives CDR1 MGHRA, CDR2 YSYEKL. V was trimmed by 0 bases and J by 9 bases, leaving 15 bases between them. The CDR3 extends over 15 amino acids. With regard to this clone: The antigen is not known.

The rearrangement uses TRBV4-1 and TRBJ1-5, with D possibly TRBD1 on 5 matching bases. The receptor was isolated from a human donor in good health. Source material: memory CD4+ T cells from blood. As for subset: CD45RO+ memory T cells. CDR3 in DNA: TGCGCCAGCAGCCAAGAGGTCAGGGCGTTGGGGCCCCAGCATTTT. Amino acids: CASSQEVRALGPQHF.